What follows describes a single T cell receptor beta chain. What it binds is not known. Aged roughly 6 to 100, donors were systemically healthy Caucasians from Russia. This sample was taken from a study of blood T cells in healthy people across ages. Study-level results: While age rose, TCR beta diversity per million T cells dropped in a roughly linear way. Naive T cell percentage and TCR beta diversity correlated strongly. Relative to aged donors, long-lived donors carried more naive CD4+ cells and displayed higher diversity.

The CDR3 runs 14 residues. Trimming shortened V by 8 bases and J by 0 bases, and 11 bases separated the two germline ends. Using a J-beta primer mix together with a sample-barcoded 5' primer, a second PCR was run for about 7 to 12 cycles. A single record per CDR3 protein comes from TCRdb applying MiXCR to the 5' RACE reads. Among approximately 1.5 million distinct CDR3 sequences listed, roughly 43% were seen once. The chain links TRBV12-3 or TRBV12-4 to TRBJ2-1; D gene uncertain. The clonotype was recovered from a woman between 18 and 29 years old in good health. The sequenced sample consisted of blood. The CDR3: CASADTHSYNEQFF. CDR3 nucleotides: TGTGCCAGCGCGGATACCCACTCCTACAATGAGCAGTTCTTC.